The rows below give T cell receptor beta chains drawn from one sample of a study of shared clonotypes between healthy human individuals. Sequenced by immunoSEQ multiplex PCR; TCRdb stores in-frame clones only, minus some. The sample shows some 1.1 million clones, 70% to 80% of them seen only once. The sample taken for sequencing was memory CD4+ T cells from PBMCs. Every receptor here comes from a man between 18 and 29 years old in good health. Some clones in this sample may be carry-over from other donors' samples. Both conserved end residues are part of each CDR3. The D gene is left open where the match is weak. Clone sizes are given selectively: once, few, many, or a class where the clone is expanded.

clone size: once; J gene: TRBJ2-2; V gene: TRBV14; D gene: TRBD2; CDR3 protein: CASSQSSGRRTGELFF; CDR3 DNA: TGTGCCAGCAGCCAATCTAGCGGGAGAAGAACCGGGGAGCTGTTTTTT
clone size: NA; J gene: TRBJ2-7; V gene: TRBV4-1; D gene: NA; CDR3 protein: CASSQERRASSYEQYF; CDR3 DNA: TGCGCCAGCAGCCAAGAGCGGCGGGCGAGCTCCTACGAGCAGTACTTC
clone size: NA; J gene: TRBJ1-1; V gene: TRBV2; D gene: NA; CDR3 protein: CAGRWRSDTEAFF; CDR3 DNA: TGTGCCGGGCGCTGGCGATCGGACACTGAAGCTTTCTTT
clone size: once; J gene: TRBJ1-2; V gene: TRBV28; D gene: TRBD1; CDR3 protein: CASSQGQGTTF; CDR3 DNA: TGTGCCAGCAGCCAAGGACAGGGTACAACCTTC
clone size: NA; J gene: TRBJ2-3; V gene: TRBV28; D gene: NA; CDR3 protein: CASSPSTRDTQYF; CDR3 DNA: TGTGCCAGCAGCCCCTCTACCCGGGATACGCAGTATTTT
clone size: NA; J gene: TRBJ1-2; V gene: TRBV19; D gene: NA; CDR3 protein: CASTPWGDANYGYTF; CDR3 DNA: TGTGCCAGTACACCTTGGGGGGATGCCAACTATGGCTACACCTTC
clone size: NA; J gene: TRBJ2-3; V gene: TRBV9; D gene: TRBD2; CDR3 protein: CASSVEAGGHYTQYF; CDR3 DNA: TGTGCCAGCAGCGTAGAAGCGGGGGGTCATTATACGCAGTATTTT
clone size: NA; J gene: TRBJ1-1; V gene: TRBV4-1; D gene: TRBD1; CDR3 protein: CASSQLPTGGLNTEAFF; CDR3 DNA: TGCGCCAGCAGCCAATTACCAACAGGGGGGCTGAACACTGAAGCTTTCTTT
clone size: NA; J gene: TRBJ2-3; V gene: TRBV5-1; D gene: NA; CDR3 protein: CASSPGGTDTQYF; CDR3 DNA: TGCGCCAGCAGCCCCGGGGGCACAGATACGCAGTATTTT
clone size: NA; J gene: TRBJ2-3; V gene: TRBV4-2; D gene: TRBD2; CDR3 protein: CASSREQRGSTDTQYF; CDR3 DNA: TGTGCCAGCAGCCGCGAGCAGCGGGGTAGCACAGATACGCAGTATTTT
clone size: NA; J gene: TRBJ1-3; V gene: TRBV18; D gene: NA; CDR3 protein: CASSPDRNSGNTIYF; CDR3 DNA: TGTGCCAGCTCACCGGACCGAAACTCTGGAAACACCATATATTTT
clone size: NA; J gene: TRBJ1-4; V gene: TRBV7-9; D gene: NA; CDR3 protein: CASSPPGVLNEKLFF; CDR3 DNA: TGTGCCAGCAGCCCTCCCGGGGTCCTTAATGAAAAACTGTTTTTT
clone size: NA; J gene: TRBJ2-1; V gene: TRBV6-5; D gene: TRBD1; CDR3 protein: CASSHDRAPLNEQFF; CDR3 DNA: TGTGCCAGCAGTCATGACAGGGCACCTCTCAATGAGCAGTTCTTC
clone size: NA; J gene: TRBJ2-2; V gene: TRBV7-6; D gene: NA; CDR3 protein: CASSQQRLENTGELFF; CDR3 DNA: TGTGCCAGCAGCCAACAACGCCTCGAAAACACCGGGGAGCTGTTTTTT
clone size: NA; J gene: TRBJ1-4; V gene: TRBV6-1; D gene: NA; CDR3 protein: CASSERGETNEKLFF; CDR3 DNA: TGTGCCAGCAGTGAACGGGGGGAAACTAATGAAAAACTGTTTTTT
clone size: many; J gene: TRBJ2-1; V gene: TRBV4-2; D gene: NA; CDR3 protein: CASSQEASSYNEQFF; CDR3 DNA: TGTGCCAGCAGCCAAGAGGCGAGCTCCTACAATGAGCAGTTCTTC
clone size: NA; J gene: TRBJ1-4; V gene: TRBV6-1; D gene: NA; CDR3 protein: CASSARSDEKLFF; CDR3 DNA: TGTGCCAGCAGTGCCAGGAGTGATGAAAAACTGTTTTTT
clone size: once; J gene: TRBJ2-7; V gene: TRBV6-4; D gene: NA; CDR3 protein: CASTARYEQYF; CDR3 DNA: TGTGCCAGCACGGCGAGGTACGAGCAGTACTTC
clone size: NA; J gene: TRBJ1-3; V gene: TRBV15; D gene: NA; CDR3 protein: CATSRDRAGATGNTIYF; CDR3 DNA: TGTGCCACCAGCAGAGATCGCGCAGGGGCTACTGGAAACACCATATATTTT
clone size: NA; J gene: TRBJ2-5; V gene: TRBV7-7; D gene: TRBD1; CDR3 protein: CASSLGQEETQYF; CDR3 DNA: TGTGCTAGCAGCCTAGGACAGGAAGAGACCCAGTACTTC
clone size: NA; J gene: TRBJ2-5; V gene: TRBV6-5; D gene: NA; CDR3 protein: CASSPQPQETQYF; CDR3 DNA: TGTGCCAGCAGCCCTCAGCCCCAGGAGACCCAGTACTTC
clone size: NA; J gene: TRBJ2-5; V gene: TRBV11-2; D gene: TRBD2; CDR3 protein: CASSLDPGSGRKTQYF; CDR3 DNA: TGTGCCAGCAGCTTAGATCCCGGTAGCGGGAGGAAGACCCAGTACTTC
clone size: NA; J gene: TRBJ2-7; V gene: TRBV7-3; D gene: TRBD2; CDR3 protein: CASSLLAGGPYEQYF; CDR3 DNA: TGTGCCAGCAGCCTTCTAGCGGGAGGTCCCTACGAGCAGTACTTC
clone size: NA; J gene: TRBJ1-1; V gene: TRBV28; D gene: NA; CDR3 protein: CASRGDGSMNTEAFF; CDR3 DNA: TGTGCCAGCAGGGGGGACGGCAGCATGAACACTGAAGCTTTCTTT
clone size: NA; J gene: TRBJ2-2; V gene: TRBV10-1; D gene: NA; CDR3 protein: CASSADGDANTGELFF; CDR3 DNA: TGCGCCAGCAGTGCAGACGGGGACGCCAACACCGGGGAGCTGTTTTTT
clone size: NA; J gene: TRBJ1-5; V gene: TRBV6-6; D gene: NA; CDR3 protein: CASSSRVDQPQHF; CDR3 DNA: TGTGCCAGCAGTTCTCGGGTCGATCAGCCCCAGCATTTT
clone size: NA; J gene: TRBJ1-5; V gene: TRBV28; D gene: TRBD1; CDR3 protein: CASSRTGNVQPQHF; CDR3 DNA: TGTGCCAGCAGCAGGACAGGGAATGTTCAGCCCCAGCATTTT
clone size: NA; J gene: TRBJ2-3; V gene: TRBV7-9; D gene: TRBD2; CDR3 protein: CASSSLAGGVTDTQYF; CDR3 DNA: TGTGCCAGCAGCTCACTAGCGGGAGGGGTGACAGATACGCAGTATTTT
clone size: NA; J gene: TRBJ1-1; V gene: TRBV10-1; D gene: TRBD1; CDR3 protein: CASSEARDRVFFF; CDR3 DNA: TGCGCCAGCAGTGAAGCTCGGGACAGGGTTTTTTTCTTT
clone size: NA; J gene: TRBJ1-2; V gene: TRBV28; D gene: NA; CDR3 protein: CASSLSPGTVNYGYTF; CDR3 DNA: TGTGCCAGCAGTTTATCTCCCGGGACGGTGAACTATGGCTACACCTTC
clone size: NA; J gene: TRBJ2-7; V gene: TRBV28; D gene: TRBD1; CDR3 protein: CASLGTGNEQYF; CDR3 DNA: TGTGCCAGCCTCGGGACAGGCAACGAGCAGTACTTC
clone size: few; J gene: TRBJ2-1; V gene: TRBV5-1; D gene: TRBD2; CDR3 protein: CASNGLAGSYSYNEQFF; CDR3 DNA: TGCGCCAGCAATGGACTAGCGGGATCCTACTCCTACAATGAGCAGTTCTTC
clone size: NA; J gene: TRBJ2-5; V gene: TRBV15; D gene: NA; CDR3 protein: CATSRQGRTQYF; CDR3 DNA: TGTGCCACCAGCAGACAGGGTCGGACCCAGTACTTC
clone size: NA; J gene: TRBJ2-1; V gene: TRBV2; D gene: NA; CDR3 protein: CASTRQVFNEQFF; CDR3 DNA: TGTGCCAGCACCAGACAGGTATTCAATGAGCAGTTCTTC
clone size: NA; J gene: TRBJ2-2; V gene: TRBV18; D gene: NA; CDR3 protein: CASSPPWRGSNTGELFF; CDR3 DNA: TGTGCCAGCTCACCACCCTGGCGGGGATCGAACACCGGGGAGCTGTTTTTT
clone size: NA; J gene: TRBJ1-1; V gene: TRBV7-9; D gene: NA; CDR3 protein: CASTRGEGTYTEAFF; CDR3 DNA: TGTGCCAGCACCCGGGGGGAGGGGACATACACTGAAGCTTTCTTT
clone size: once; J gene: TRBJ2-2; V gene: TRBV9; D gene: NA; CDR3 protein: CASSVGGLTGELFF; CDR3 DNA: TGTGCCAGCAGCGTAGGAGGGCTCACCGGGGAGCTGTTTTTT
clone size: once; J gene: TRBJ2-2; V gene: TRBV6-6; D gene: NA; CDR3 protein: CASSYGGAGELFF; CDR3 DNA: TGTGCCAGCAGTTACGGTGGGGCCGGGGAGCTGTTTTTT
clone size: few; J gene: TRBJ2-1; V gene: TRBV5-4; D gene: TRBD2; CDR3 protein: CASSKTSGGEGEQFF; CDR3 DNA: TGTGCCAGCAGTAAGACTAGCGGGGGCGAGGGTGAGCAGTTCTTC
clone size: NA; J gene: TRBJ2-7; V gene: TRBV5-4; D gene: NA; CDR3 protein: CASSSPTVGDEQYF; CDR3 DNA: TGTGCCAGCAGCTCCCCAACGGTGGGGGACGAGCAGTACTTC
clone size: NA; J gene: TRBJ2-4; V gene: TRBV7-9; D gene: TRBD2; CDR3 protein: CASSPILMREGRKNIQYF; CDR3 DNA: TGTGCCAGCAGCCCCATTTTGATGCGGGAGGGCCGCAAAAACATTCAGTACTTC
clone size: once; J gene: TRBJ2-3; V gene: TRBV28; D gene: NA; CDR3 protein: CASSGITDTQYF; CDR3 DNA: TGTGCCAGCAGCGGGATCACAGATACGCAGTATTTT
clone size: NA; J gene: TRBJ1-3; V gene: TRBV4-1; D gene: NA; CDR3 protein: CASSQDYPRPGNTIYF; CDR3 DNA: TGCGCCAGCAGCCAAGACTATCCCCGCCCAGGAAACACCATATATTTT
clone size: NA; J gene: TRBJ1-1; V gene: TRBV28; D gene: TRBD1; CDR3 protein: CASNPTGRTEAFF; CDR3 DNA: TGTGCCAGCAATCCGACAGGGCGGACTGAAGCTTTCTTT
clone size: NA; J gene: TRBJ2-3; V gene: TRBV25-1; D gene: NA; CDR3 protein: CASSESPWASTDTQYF; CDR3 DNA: TGTGCCAGCAGTGAATCACCGTGGGCTAGCACAGATACGCAGTATTTT
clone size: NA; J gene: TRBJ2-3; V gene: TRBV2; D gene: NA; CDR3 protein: CASAPLGGQRTDTQYF; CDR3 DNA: TGTGCCAGCGCCCCCCTCGGGGGACAGAGGACAGATACGCAGTATTTT
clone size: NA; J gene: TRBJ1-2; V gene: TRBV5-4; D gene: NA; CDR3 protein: CASSLARKGDYGYTF; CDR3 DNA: TGTGCCAGCAGCTTGGCCCGGAAGGGGGACTATGGCTACACCTTC
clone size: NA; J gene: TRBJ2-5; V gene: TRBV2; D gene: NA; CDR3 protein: CASSAQGDQETQYF; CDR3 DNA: TGTGCCAGCAGTGCACAGGGCGACCAAGAGACCCAGTACTTC
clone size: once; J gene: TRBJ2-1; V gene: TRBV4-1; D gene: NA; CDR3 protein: CASSQEVHGDEQFF; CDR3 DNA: TGCGCCAGCAGCCAAGAAGTCCACGGCGATGAGCAGTTCTTC
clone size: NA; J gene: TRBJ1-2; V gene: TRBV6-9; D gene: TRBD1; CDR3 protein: CASTQGQGAYYGYTF; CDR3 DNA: TGTGCCAGCACCCAAGGACAGGGGGCATACTATGGCTACACCTTC
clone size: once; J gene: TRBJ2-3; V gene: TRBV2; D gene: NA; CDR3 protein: CASSVAEREYF; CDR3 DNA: TGTGCCAGCAGTGTAGCTGAAAGGGAGTATTTT
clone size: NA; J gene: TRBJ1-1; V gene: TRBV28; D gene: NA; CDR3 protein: CASSLDGNTEAFF; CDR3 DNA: TGTGCCAGCAGCTTAGATGGGAACACTGAAGCTTTCTTT
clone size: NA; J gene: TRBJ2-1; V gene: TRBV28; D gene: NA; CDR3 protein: CASSLDSYNEQFF; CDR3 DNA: TGTGCCAGCAGTTTGGACAGCTACAATGAGCAGTTCTTC
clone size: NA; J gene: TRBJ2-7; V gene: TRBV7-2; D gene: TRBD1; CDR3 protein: CASSEDRGDEQYF; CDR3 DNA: TGTGCCAGCAGCGAAGACAGGGGAGACGAGCAGTACTTC
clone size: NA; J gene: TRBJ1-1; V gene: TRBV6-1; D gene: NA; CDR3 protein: CASSAWDIPFF; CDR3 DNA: TGTGCCAGCAGTGCGTGGGACATTCCTTTCTTT